Listed below are T cell receptor beta chains from one sample, sequenced in a study of blood T cell repertoires in COVID-19. Sequenced by immunoSEQ multiplex PCR; TCRdb stores in-frame clones only, minus some. The repertoire has 250,000 to 350,000 clones, about nine tenths of them found once; the top ten carry about 3%. Sequenced sample: peripheral blood. These receptors all stem from a woman in her 30s with active or convalescent COVID-19. Each CDR3 is given without its conserved first and last residue. Clone size is stated in some rows and not others, as once, few, many or a class when expanded.

v_gene,j_gene,abundance,CDR3aa
TRBV7-3,TRBJ2-5,NA,ASSLTGGASGETQY
TRBV18,TRBJ2-6,NA,ASSLFGPGQASFGANVLT
TRBV5-1,TRBJ2-3,NA,ASSFAGGGDTQY
TRBV19,TRBJ2-1,NA,ASSIQTGSLGNEQF
TRBV19,TRBJ2-7,NA,ASSARQGRPSEQY
TRBV7-9,TRBJ2-3,NA,ASSLGGGGSLPSTDTQY
TRBV9,TRBJ1-2,NA,ASSPWDRGHGYT
TRBV5-4,TRBJ2-5,NA,ASSLATQETQY
TRBV6-1,TRBJ1-6,NA,ASSEGQGGNSPLH
TRBV4-2,TRBJ2-7,NA,ASSQGYYQGEQY
TRBV6-2/TRBV6-3,TRBJ2-1,NA,ASSYPSWGGDYNEQF
TRBV7-8,TRBJ1-6,NA,ASSTPTTGADSPLH
TRBV6-5,TRBJ1-2,NA,ASRRDRTANYGYT
TRBV6-2/TRBV6-3,TRBJ2-7,once,ASSPRVREQY
TRBV19,TRBJ2-7,NA,ASSIASPGTVKTYEQY
TRBV15,TRBJ2-5,NA,ATSRDQGAVETQY
TRBV7-8,TRBJ2-5,once,ASSPGTGRETQY
TRBV2,TRBJ1-2,NA,ASSEGQGIFYGYT
TRBV2,TRBJ1-2,NA,ASTPGRYT
TRBV9,TRBJ2-6,NA,ASSVGGSGANVLT
TRBV9,TRBJ2-4,once,ASSSGQAKNIQY
TRBV9,TRBJ2-5,NA,ASSGGQGEWKTQY
TRBV4-2,TRBJ1-6,NA,ASSPGQRLLNSPLH
TRBV5-1,TRBJ2-7,NA,ASSLVPGQPEQY
TRBV7-3,TRBJ2-1,NA,ASSPGQGEGNEQF
TRBV3-1/TRBV3-2,TRBJ2-3,once,ASSQDRTSGITDTQY
TRBV29-1,TRBJ1-1,NA,SAPQGATNTEAF
TRBV28,TRBJ1-2,NA,ASRMVGGSYGYT
TRBV20-1,TRBJ2-1,NA,SASGGGVREQF
TRBV19,TRBJ1-4,NA,ASSMGTGGNEKLF
TRBV4-2,TRBJ1-4,NA,ASSREQGNEKLF
TRBV2,TRBJ2-7,NA,ASRENSLMGYEQY
TRBV4-1,TRBJ2-5,NA,ASSQDGDSPQETQY
TRBV7-6,TRBJ2-3,NA,ASSYSGSTDTQY
TRBV12-3/TRBV12-4,TRBJ1-2,few,ASSPPGGDGYT
TRBV27,TRBJ2-1,NA,ASIASGTDLDEQF
TRBV27,TRBJ1-5,NA,AIGGSNQPQH
TRBV7-2,TRBJ2-7,NA,ASSLTAGFDAYEQY
TRBV7-3,TRBJ1-2,once,ASSPSRGQTYGYT
TRBV18,TRBJ1-1,NA,ASSADRSTEAF
TRBV6-5,TRBJ1-1,NA,ASRTDRLGDRIGF
TRBV6-2/TRBV6-3,TRBJ1-6,NA,ASSYFFGDILANSPLH
TRBV11-1,TRBJ2-5,NA,ASSSRDRVMETQY
TRBV19,TRBJ1-6,few,ASNSLFNSPLH
TRBV29-1,TRBJ1-2,NA,SVKWGSNYGYT